The source of this T cell receptor (beta chain) is a study of blood T cell repertoires in COVID-19. Study summary: Samples taken during acute and convalescent COVID-19 were collected in the United States, Italy and Spain. T cells, B-cell-depleted T cells, or PBMCs supplied cDNA or gDNA.

The authors' processing: Reference gene primer amplification in the assay estimated nucleated cell counts. The table came from immunoSEQ multiplex PCR; TCRdb's copy has only in-frame clones and leaves some out. That table is the source of V, J and clone size, and D and trimming were worked out from the DNA. Of 250,000 or so clones listed, roughly 90% are singletons. Sequencing used peripheral blood. The TCR originated in a man in his fifties or sixties with acute or convalescent COVID-19.

Written as DNA, the CDR3 is TGTGCCAGCTCACCAGGGGACTCATACACCGGGGAGCTGTTTTTT. It encodes CASSPGDSYTGELFF. The chain is built from TRBV18 and TRBJ2-2; possible D gene TRBD2, 6 bases. V lost 2 bases and J 3 bases, leaving 10 bases between the germline ends. This CDR3 comprises 15 residues. Per germline, CDR1 KGHSH and CDR2 LQKENI.